This TCR beta chain was identified in a study of T cells in localized non-small cell lung cancer. Trimming left V 3 bases short and J 6 bases short, with 9 bases between. Germline CDR1 reads SGHTA; CDR2 reads FQGTGA. CDR3 length: 13 residues. Libraries were prepared by immunoSEQ multiplex PCR; TCRdb keeps only in-frame clonotypes and omits some of them. The sample has about 35,000 clones, under 95% seen once. Regarding this clone: The antigen is unknown.

Study-wide results and caveats: Within adjacent lung there appeared a median approximately 59 of the top 100 tumor clones. It was uninvolved adjacent lung that showed the highest T cell clonality, exceeding tumor.

The sequenced sample was peripheral blood mononuclear cells, obtained before any cancer treatment. The chain links TRBV7-3 to TRBJ1-5; possibly TRBD1 for D (6 bases). This sequence was found in a female donor over 55 with stage II lung adenocarcinoma. CDR3 bases: TGTGCCAGCAGCTTCAGGGGTAGTCAGCCCCAGCATTTT. It specifies CASSFRGSQPQHF. Variable domain in full (rest from reference TRBV7-3 and TRBJ1-5): GAGVSQTPSNKVTEKGKYVELRCDPISGHTALYWYRQSLGQGPEFLIYFQGTGAADDSGLPNDRFFAVRPEGSVSTLKIQRTERGDSAVYLCASSFRGSQPQHFGDGTRLSIL.